This T cell receptor (beta chain) was observed in a study of T cells in Graves' hyperthyroidism and ophthalmopathy. Whole-study findings and limits: Most thyroid clonotypes expanded above 0.001 were also detected in blood. A 13 V-J signature model discriminated ophthalmopathy versus stable hyperthyroidism.

This clonotype was picked up many times. Its target is unknown. TCR beta CDR3 regions were amplified from RNA transcripts. HTBI primers were employed in a first-round RT-PCR of the TCR CDR3. TCRdb ran MiXCR on the multiplex PCR reads and lists one entry per CDR3 protein. The table records some 600,000 distinct CDR3 sequences, about 14% of them present only once. V lost 8 bases and J 6 bases, leaving 14 bases between the germline ends. Germline CDR1 MDHEN, CDR2 SYDVKM. The CDR3 sequence is 12 residues long. A patient was excluded if there was uncontrolled infection, other autoimmune disease, pregnancy or lactation. Drawn at first hyperthyroidism diagnosis, the blood sample preceded any ophthalmopathy symptoms.

This sequence joins TRBV28 and TRBJ2-7; D possibly corresponds to TRBD2 (6 bases). Sequencing was done on a sample of blood. This receptor was obtained from a woman in her 30s with Graves' hyperthyroidism that later progressed to Graves' ophthalmopathy. CDR3 sequence: CASESSAREQYF. In nucleotides, the CDR3 is TGTGCCAGCGAGTCTAGCGCCCGCGAGCAGTACTTC.